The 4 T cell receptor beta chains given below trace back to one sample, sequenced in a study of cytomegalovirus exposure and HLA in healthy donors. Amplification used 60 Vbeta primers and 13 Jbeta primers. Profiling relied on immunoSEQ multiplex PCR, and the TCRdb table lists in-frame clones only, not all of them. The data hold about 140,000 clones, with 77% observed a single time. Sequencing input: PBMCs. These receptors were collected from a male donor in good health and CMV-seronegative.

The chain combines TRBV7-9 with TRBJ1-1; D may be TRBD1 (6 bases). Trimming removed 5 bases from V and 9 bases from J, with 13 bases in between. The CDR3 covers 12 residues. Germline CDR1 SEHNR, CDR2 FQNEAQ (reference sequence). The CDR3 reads CASSGGQLKAFF. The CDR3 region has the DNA TGTGCCAGCAGCGGGGGACAATTGAAAGCTTTCTTT.

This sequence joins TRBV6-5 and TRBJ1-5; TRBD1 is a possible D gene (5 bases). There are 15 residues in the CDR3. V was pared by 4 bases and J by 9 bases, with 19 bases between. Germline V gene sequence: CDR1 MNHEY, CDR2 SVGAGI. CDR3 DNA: TGTGCCAGCAGTTCCAGCGGTGGGGGGAACACGCCCCAGCATTTT. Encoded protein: CASSSSGGGNTPQHF.

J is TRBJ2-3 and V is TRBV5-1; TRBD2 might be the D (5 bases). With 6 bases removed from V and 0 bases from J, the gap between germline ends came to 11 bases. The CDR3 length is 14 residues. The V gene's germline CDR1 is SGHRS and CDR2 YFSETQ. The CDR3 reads CASMVTGSTDTQYF. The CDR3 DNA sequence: TGCGCCAGCATGGTTACGGGGAGCACAGATACGCAGTATTTT.

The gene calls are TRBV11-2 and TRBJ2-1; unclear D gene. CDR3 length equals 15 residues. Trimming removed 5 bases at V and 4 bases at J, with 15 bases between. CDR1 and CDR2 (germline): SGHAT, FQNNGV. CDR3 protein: CASSQVPAPYNEQFF. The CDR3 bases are TGTGCCAGCAGCCAGGTCCCGGCGCCTTACAATGAGCAGTTCTTC.